This T cell receptor (beta chain) was sequenced for a study of response to subunit inactivated influenza vaccine. General study findings and limits: A suggestion made by the authors is that each seasonal influenza vaccination recruits few new T cells.

Points on this clonotype: Its cognate antigen is unknown.

TCRdb re-derived calls from the RT-PCR reads in MiXCR, one entry per CDR3 protein. This sample has 170,000 or so distinct CDR3 sequences, with about 10% found just once. V shed 0 bases and J shed 4 bases, with 3 bases lying between them. The CDR3 is 12 residues long. Germline CDR1 reads SGDLS; CDR2 reads YYNGEE. The chain is built from TRBV9 and TRBJ2-3, with D unresolved. The source material was CD8+ T cells sorted from PBMCs, sampled less than 25 months after vaccination. The sequence derives from a man aged 50-75 years who received an inactivated influenza vaccine. The CDR3 sequence: CASSVDSDTQYF. The CDR3 coding sequence is TGTGCCAGCAGCGTAGATTCAGATACGCAGTATTTT. The full variable domain, with the rest looked up from reference TRBV9 and TRBJ2-3, is DSGVTQTPKHLITATGQRVTLRCSPRSGDLSVYWYQQSLDQGLQFLIQYYNGEERAKGNILERFSAQQFPDLHSELNLSSLELGDSALYFCASSVDSDTQYFGPGTRLTVL.